This T cell receptor beta chain is drawn from a study of regulatory T cells in long-lasting Graves disease. The time point was: newly diagnosed GD, antithyroid drugs for less than 3 months. RNA extracted from PBMCs served as the sequencing template. Staff drew around 8.5 milliliters of peripheral blood into EDTA tubes. This clonotype was observed at least ten times. Combining iRepertoire HTBI primers with Arm-PCR of CDR3 regions, the authors built TCR beta libraries. Authors' analysis steps: Identification of gene segments yielded approximately 62 TRBV and 12 to 15 TRBJ across samples. TCRdb re-derived calls from the multiplex PCR reads in MiXCR, one entry per CDR3 protein. The V and J calls reflect TCRdb's pipeline rather than the authors' work. In the table there are a few hundred thousand distinct CDR3 sequences, over 15% of which are singletons. V was cut by 4 bases and J by 7 bases, with 15 bases left in between. The CDR3 has 13 amino acids. The germline gives CDR1 SGHKS, CDR2 YYEKEE (reference sequence).

These data are also associated with another study on T cells in Graves' hyperthyroidism and ophthalmopathy. That source notes: Exclusion followed for patients with uncontrolled infection, other autoimmune disease, pregnancy or lactation. Ophthalmopathy was separated from stable hyperthyroidism by a 13 V-J model.

This chain links TRBV5-5 with TRBJ2-7; possible D gene TRBD1, 5 bases. The sequenced sample was peripheral blood mononuclear cells (PBMCs), obtained at new diagnosis, from a patient treated with antithyroid drugs. The TCR comes from a man aged 40-49 years with Graves disease. The CDR3 DNA follows: TGTGCCAGCAGCCCCTCCCCAGGGTGGGAGCAGTACTTC. This sequence encodes CASSPSPGWEQYF.